Sequencing of this T cell receptor (beta chain) was carried out in a study of blood T cells in healthy people across ages. Overall study results and limits: Naive CD4+ cells and diversity were both higher in long-lived donors than in aged donors.

Through a sample-barcoded 5' primer and a J-beta primer mix, a second PCR was run for roughly 6 to 11 cycles. MiXCR was run by TCRdb on the 5' RACE reads, yielding one entry per CDR3 protein. Found here are 850,000 to 950,000 distinct CDR3 sequences, 29% of them singletons; the top ten hold 15% to 20%. Germline-derived CDR1 and CDR2 are DFQATT and SNEGSKA (reference sequence). This CDR3 comprises 10 residues. With 6 bases removed from V and 8 bases from J, the gap between germline ends came to 9 bases. The sample holds many counts of this clonotype. The antigen is undetermined. This clonotype was obtained from an elderly woman in good health. Sequences were obtained from blood. The rearrangement uses TRBV20-1 and TRBJ2-3; D is ambiguous. In DNA form, the CDR3 reads TGCAGTGCCAGAAGGAGTACGCAGTATTTT. The encoded protein is CSARRSTQYF.